A selection of T cell receptor beta chains follows, all from one sample in a study of cytomegalovirus exposure and HLA in healthy donors. Method: immunoSEQ multiplex PCR; TCRdb's copy keeps in-frame clones and lacks some. Among approximately 140,000 clones listed, 73% were seen once. The material sequenced was PBMCs. These TCRs come from a human donor in good health. Each CDR3 is given with its conserved first and last residue. Fields, in order: CDR3 DNA, CDR3 protein, CDR3 length, D gene, V gene, clone size, J gene. A D gene is named only where the DNA matches it firmly. Some rows have no size entry. The others give once, few or many, or a class for an expanded clone.

CDR3nt: TGTGCCAGCACCGAGGGGGGGTTCTACAATGAGCAGTTCTTC
CDR3aa: CASTEGGFYNEQFF
len: 14
d_gene: .
v_gene: TRBV28
abundance: .
j_gene: TRBJ2-1

CDR3nt: TGTGCCAGCAGCCGGACAGGGACCCCGCTAGAGCAGTACTTC
CDR3aa: CASSRTGTPLEQYF
len: 14
d_gene: TRBD1
v_gene: TRBV7-9
abundance: .
j_gene: TRBJ2-7

CDR3nt: TGCGCCAGCACGAGGATGGGGGGGACTGAAGCTTTCTTT
CDR3aa: CASTRMGGTEAFF
len: 13
d_gene: .
v_gene: TRBV5-1
abundance: once
j_gene: TRBJ1-1

CDR3nt: TGTGCCAGCAGCCTGCCAGGACTTTCCTATGGCTACACCTTC
CDR3aa: CASSLPGLSYGYTF
len: 14
d_gene: .
v_gene: TRBV14
abundance: few
j_gene: TRBJ1-2

CDR3nt: TGTGCCAGCAGCCGCGGATTGGATTCTTACAATGAGCAGTTCTTC
CDR3aa: CASSRGLDSYNEQFF
len: 15
d_gene: .
v_gene: TRBV5-8
abundance: .
j_gene: TRBJ2-1

CDR3nt: TGTGCCAGCAGCTTGGCCAACTACGAGCAGTACTTC
CDR3aa: CASSLANYEQYF
len: 12
d_gene: .
v_gene: TRBV9
abundance: many
j_gene: TRBJ2-7

CDR3nt: TGTGCCAGCAGTGAAAGGCCCGAGCGGGGGCCACAAGAGACCCAGTACTTC
CDR3aa: CASSERPERGPQETQYF
len: 17
d_gene: TRBD2
v_gene: TRBV25-1
abundance: .
j_gene: TRBJ2-5

CDR3nt: TGTGCCAGCAGCTTAGAATGGGCAGACTATGGCTACACCTTC
CDR3aa: CASSLEWADYGYTF
len: 14
d_gene: .
v_gene: TRBV7-9
abundance: .
j_gene: TRBJ1-2

CDR3nt: TGCGCCAGCAGCTTGGCAGCAGGGCCATACGAGCAGTACTTC
CDR3aa: CASSLAAGPYEQYF
len: 14
d_gene: .
v_gene: TRBV5-1
abundance: .
j_gene: TRBJ2-7

CDR3nt: TGTGCCAGCAGCCAGGTGGCAGGGGGCGGCTATGGCTACACCTTC
CDR3aa: CASSQVAGGGYGYTF
len: 15
d_gene: TRBD1
v_gene: TRBV4-2
abundance: .
j_gene: TRBJ1-2

CDR3nt: TGTGCCAGCAAGAAGCGGGGAAGCACAGATACGCAGTATTTT
CDR3aa: CASKKRGSTDTQYF
len: 14
d_gene: TRBD2
v_gene: TRBV2
abundance: .
j_gene: TRBJ2-3

CDR3nt: TGTGCCAGCAGCTTATCCGAGAGGGACACCATATATTTT
CDR3aa: CASSLSERDTIYF
len: 13
d_gene: .
v_gene: TRBV11-3
abundance: .
j_gene: TRBJ1-3

CDR3nt: TGCGCCAGCAGTCTGAGCGGGGCAAACATTCAGTACTTC
CDR3aa: CASSLSGANIQYF
len: 13
d_gene: TRBD2
v_gene: TRBV10-1
abundance: .
j_gene: TRBJ2-4

CDR3nt: TGTGCCAGCAGTTACTCGAGTGGGGGCAATCAACTGTACTTC
CDR3aa: CASSYSSGGNQLYF
len: 14
d_gene: .
v_gene: TRBV6-6
abundance: .
j_gene: TRBJ2-7

CDR3nt: TGTGCCACCAGCAGAGAGACAGGGGGCTCCTACGAGCAGTACTTC
CDR3aa: CATSRETGGSYEQYF
len: 15
d_gene: TRBD1
v_gene: TRBV15
abundance: .
j_gene: TRBJ2-7

CDR3nt: TGTGCCAGCTCACCACCGGCGGTGAGCTCCTACGAGCAGTACTTC
CDR3aa: CASSPPAVSSYEQYF
len: 15
d_gene: .
v_gene: TRBV18
abundance: .
j_gene: TRBJ2-7

CDR3nt: TGTGCCAGCAGCTTAGCGGGGCAGTCCTACGAGCAGTACTTC
CDR3aa: CASSLAGQSYEQYF
len: 14
d_gene: .
v_gene: TRBV7-9
abundance: .
j_gene: TRBJ2-7